Presented here are 28 T cell receptor beta chains from one specimen sequenced in a study of technical replicates of blood from four donors (dated by TCRdb to between 2016 and 2019). The method behind the library was the immunoSEQ multiplex PCR assay. TCRdb mirrors the immuneACCESS table, restricted to in-frame sequences. Some clones are absent from its copies; in checked studies, under half trace to an unresolved V gene, and the reason for the others is unknown. This sample is represented by approximately 82,000 clones; about 91% of them were singletons. Around 0.37% of the sample lies in the top ten. The sample was T cells isolated from PBMCs. The receptor source for this set is a human donor in good health. Some clones in this sample may be carry-over from other donors' samples.

V gene TRBV11-2 combines with J gene TRBJ1-5, with a tentative D call TRBD1 (5 bases). The CDR3 extends over 19 amino acids. Looked up from germline, CDR1 is SGHAT and CDR2 is FQNNGV. Deletions cut 1 base from V and 2 bases from J, with 21 bases between. The CDR3 bases are TGTGCCAGCAGCTTAGGCGCAGGGCTGATGGGGAAGGGCAATCAGCCCCAGCATTTT. This codes for CASSLGAGLMGKGNQPQHF.

This clone has only a few counts. The chain has TRBV5-1 and TRBJ2-7, with 14 bases lining up with TRBD2. From germline, CDR1 is SGHRS and CDR2 YFSETQ. This CDR3 is built from 17 residues. After removal of 6 bases from V and 4 bases from J, the junction contained 12 bases not matched to a gene. The CDR3 here is CASTLSGTSGSGYEQYF. CDR3 bases: TGCGCCAGCACCCTCTCCGGGACTAGCGGGAGTGGGTACGAGCAGTACTTC.

The genes are TRBV2 and TRBJ2-1; D is possibly TRBD1 (5 bases). CDR1 is SNHLY and CDR2 is FYNNEI in the germline V gene. The CDR3 has 13 amino acids. V shed 10 bases and J shed 8 bases, with 18 bases lying between them. CDR3 amino acids: CAITRVGYDEQFF. In DNA, the CDR3 is TGTGCCATCACCAGGGTAGGATACGATGAGCAGTTCTTC.

The chain links TRBV11-2 to TRBJ2-2, with 12 bases aligning to TRBD2. The CDR3 contains 16 residues. V gave up 2 bases and J gave up 5 bases; unmatched junction bases: 3. Germline CDR1 SGHAT, CDR2 FQNNGV. The CDR3 region has the DNA TGTGCCAGCAGCTTATTCCTAGCGGGAGGGACCGGGGAGCTGTTTTTT. This encodes CASSLFLAGGTGELFF. Together with reference TRBV11-2 and TRBJ2-2, the CDR3 gives the full variable domain: EAGVAQSPRYKIIEKRQSVAFWCNPISGHATLYWYQQILGQGPKLLIQFQNNGVVDDSQLPKDRFSAERLKGVDSTLKIQPAKLEDSAVYLCASSLFLAGGTGELFFGEGSRLTVL.

This clone was recorded only once. The V call is TRBV19, the J call TRBJ2-3; tentative D call: TRBD1 (5 bases). The CDR3 runs 16 residues. Trimming removed 5 bases from V and 1 base from J, with 16 bases in between. CDR1 and CDR2 from the germline V gene are LNHDA and SQIVND (reference sequence). This CDR3 reads CASSSAGYVGTDTQYF. DNA of the CDR3: TGTGCCAGTAGTTCAGCAGGGTACGTTGGCACAGATACGCAGTATTTT.

The chain is built from TRBV2 and TRBJ1-2; 8 bases line up with TRBD1. This CDR3 comprises 12 residues. The V segment lost 7 bases and the J segment 7 bases; nucleotides outside the gene matches: 5. Per germline, CDR1 SNHLY and CDR2 FYNNEI. The DNA for the CDR3 is TGTGCCAGCACGTCGACAGGGGCTGGCTACACCTTC. It is translated as CASTSTGAGYTF.

This clone occurred once. The chain links TRBV27 to TRBJ2-4; perhaps TRBD1 as D (5 bases). V lost 3 bases and J lost 2, with 8 bases in between. In germline, CDR1 is MNHEY, CDR2 SMNVEV (reference sequence). The CDR3 covers 14 residues. The CDR3 DNA sequence: TGTGCCAGCAGTTTTGACAGTACCAAAAACATTCAGTACTTC. Translation gives CASSFDSTKNIQYF.

In this sample, this clone turned up once. V and J are TRBV7-3 and TRBJ2-6; a possible D gene is TRBD1 (5 bases). Between the trimmed V and J ends, which lost 0 bases and 4 bases, there was a span of 7 bases. Germline V gene sequence: CDR1 SGHTA, CDR2 FQGTGA. This CDR3 contains 15 residues. In DNA form, the CDR3 reads TGTGCCAGCAGCTTAACTGGGGCCGGGGCCAACGTCCTGACTTTC. Translated: CASSLTGAGANVLTF. Complete variable domain (other parts from reference TRBV7-3 and TRBJ2-6): GAGVSQTPSNKVTEKGKYVELRCDPISGHTALYWYRQSLGQGPEFLIYFQGTGAADDSGLPNDRFFAVRPEGSVSTLKIQRTERGDSAVYLCASSLTGAGANVLTFGAGSRLTVL.

This clone has a single count. The chain recombines TRBV27 with TRBJ2-3, with D perhaps TRBD2 (5 bases). Looked up from germline, CDR1 is MNHEY and CDR2 is SMNVEV (reference sequence). The CDR3 loop spans 13 amino acids. V lost 10 bases and J 0 bases, leaving 11 bases between the germline ends. The CDR3 here is CATQRGSTDTQYF. The CDR3 DNA is TGTGCCACCCAACGCGGGAGCACAGATACGCAGTATTTT.

The V call is TRBV2, the J call TRBJ2-1, with TRBD1 identical over 7 bases. The CDR3 consists of 14 residues. The V gene's germline CDR1 is SNHLY and CDR2 FYNNEI. Germline trimming cut 2 bases from V and 7 bases from J; bases unmatched to any gene: 5. The CDR3 nucleotides are TGTGCCAGCAGTGAAACGGGACAGATAAATGAGCAGTTCTTC. Translating gives CASSETGQINEQFF.

The rearrangement joins TRBV5-1 to TRBJ2-3; TRBD2 matches at 7 bases. Germline CDR1 is SGHRS and CDR2 is YFSETQ. Trimming at V came to 1 base and at J to 0 bases, leaving 14 bases not matched to a gene. This CDR3 spans 19 amino acids. CDR3 DNA sequence: TGCGCCAGCAGCTTGTATGTAATGGGCGGCGGGAGTAGCACAGATACGCAGTATTTT. Its protein is CASSLYVMGGGSSTDTQYF.

This clone has more than one count but fewer than ten. The chain carries TRBV29-1 and TRBJ2-1; 9 nucleotides line up with TRBD1. V was clipped by 6 bases and J by 9 bases; unmatched bases: 6. The CDR3 sequence is 12 residues long. Germline values: CDR1 SQVTM, CDR2 ANQGSEA. CDR3: CSVSGQGGEQFF. The DNA for the CDR3 is TGCAGCGTATCGGGACAGGGAGGTGAGCAGTTCTTC.

This chain uses TRBV30 with TRBJ1-1; 10 bases match TRBD1. Germline V gene sequence: CDR1 GTSNPN, CDR2 SVGIG (reference sequence). The CDR3 spans 12 residues. The J segment lost 8 bases and the V segment lost 6 bases, leaving 6 bases of the junction unmatched. CDR3 coding DNA: TGTGCCTGTAGACAGGGGGCGCGGGAAGCTTTCTTT. This gives the protein CACRQGAREAFF.

J is TRBJ1-4 and V is TRBV15; D unclear. Germline V lookup: CDR1 LNHNV, CDR2 YYDKDF (reference sequence). V lost 0 bases and J 4 bases, leaving 12 bases between the germline ends. This CDR3 contains 16 residues. CDR3 in amino acids: CATSRDSGIGNEKLFF. The DNA for the CDR3 is TGTGCCACCAGCAGAGATTCGGGGATCGGTAATGAAAAACTGTTTTTT.

This clone was seen only a few times. The V gene is TRBV7-9, the J gene TRBJ1-1, with 8 bases identical to TRBD1. The ends lost 5 bases at V and 3 bases at J; junction bases unmatched: 5. There are 14 residues in the CDR3. CDR1 is SEHNR, CDR2 FQNEAQ, per germline (reference sequence). CDR3 sequence (DNA): TGTGCCAGCAGCGAGGCGGGACAGGACACTGAAGCTTTCTTT. This encodes CASSEAGQDTEAFF.

V and J are TRBV18 and TRBJ2-1; TRBD2 agrees at 10 bases. V was pared by 5 bases and J by 6 bases, with 7 bases of the junction left unmatched. Germline CDR1 reads KGHSH; CDR2 reads LQKENI. The CDR3 contains 15 residues. Here the CDR3 reads CASSELAGYTNEQFF. For the CDR3, the DNA is TGTGCCAGCTCAGAACTAGCGGGATACACCAATGAGCAGTTCTTC.

V and J are TRBV5-1 and TRBJ2-7; TRBD2 agrees at 8 bases. CDR1 and CDR2 (germline): SGHRS, YFSETQ. Trimming took 0 bases from V and 1 from J; bases not matched to a gene: 6. CDR3 length: 16 amino acids. The CDR3 reads CASSLDQRELSYEQYF. The DNA for the CDR3 is TGCGCCAGCAGCTTGGATCAGCGGGAGTTATCCTACGAGCAGTACTTC.

V and J are TRBV5-6 and TRBJ1-2; D gene ambiguous. Germline V gene sequence: CDR1 SGHDT, CDR2 YYEEEE. V was pared by 0 bases and J by 4 bases, with 13 bases between. This CDR3 contains 15 residues. CDR3 region: CASSLVAGAVYGYTF. As DNA, the CDR3 is TGTGCCAGCAGCTTGGTCGCAGGAGCGGTCTATGGCTACACCTTC.

The gene calls are TRBV19 and TRBJ2-1; a weak D match, TRBD1 (6 bases). Germline values: CDR1 LNHDA, CDR2 SQIVND (reference sequence). Trimming pared 11 bases from V and 10 bases from J, leaving 21 bases between. The CDR3 consists of 13 residues. The CDR3 region has the DNA TGTGCCTGCTCCGGGGCAAAAGGGGGAGAGCAGTTCTTC. Translation gives CACSGAKGGEQFF.

The genes are TRBV13 and TRBJ2-7, with D perhaps TRBD2 (6 bases). Germline CDR1 reads PRHDT; CDR2 reads FYEKMQ (reference sequence). The V end was cut by 1 base, the J end by 0 bases, with 13 bases between. The length of the CDR3 is 16 residues. The CDR3 is CASSLAIFGSSYEQYF. CDR3 in DNA: TGTGCCAGCAGCTTAGCAATTTTCGGGAGCTCCTACGAGCAGTACTTC.

This chain links TRBV29-1 with TRBJ2-7; 10 bases are a match to TRBD2. The germline gives CDR1 SQVTM, CDR2 ANQGSEA. The CDR3 is made up of 14 amino acids. The junction had 5 bases not matched to a gene; V was cut back by 6 bases and J by 0 bases. The CDR3: CSVGLAESSYEQYF. The DNA for the CDR3 is TGCAGCGTAGGACTAGCGGAGAGCTCCTACGAGCAGTACTTC.

The genes are TRBV9 and TRBJ1-3, with a tentative D call TRBD1 (6 bases). V was clipped by 0 bases and J by 2 bases, with 12 bases between them. The CDR3 runs 16 residues. In germline, CDR1 is SGDLS, CDR2 YYNGEE. The DNA for the CDR3 is TGTGCCAGCAGCGTAGCTACAGGGAATCCTGGAAACACCATATATTTT. Residues: CASSVATGNPGNTIYF. Full variable domain (remainder filled in from reference TRBV9 and TRBJ1-3): DSGVTQTPKHLITATGQRVTLRCSPRSGDLSVYWYQQSLDQGLQFLIQYYNGEERAKGNILERFSAQQFPDLHSELNLSSLELGDSALYFCASSVATGNPGNTIYFGEGSWLTVV.

The chain couples TRBV19 to TRBJ1-5; 9 bases agree with TRBD1. CDR1 and CDR2 from the germline V gene are LNHDA and SQIVND (reference sequence). This CDR3 spans 15 amino acids. Trimming cost V 8 bases and J 2 bases; bases outside gene matches: 7. The CDR3 here is CASEGQGLGNQPQHF. The CDR3 DNA reads as TGTGCCAGTGAGGGACAGGGCTTGGGCAATCAGCCCCAGCATTTT. The variable domain in full, with the rest retrieved from reference TRBV19 and TRBJ1-5, is DGGITQSPKYLFRKEGQNVTLSCEQNLNHDAMYWYRQDPGQGLRLIYYSQIVNDFQKGDIAEGYSVSREKKESFPLTVTSAQKNPTAFYLCASEGQGLGNQPQHFGDGTRLSIL.

The chain links TRBV6-1 to TRBJ2-5; D might be TRBD2 (5 bases). Germline loops: CDR1 MNHNS, CDR2 SASEGT. The CDR3 runs 13 residues. The ends were cut back, 2 bases at V and 3 bases at J, with 7 bases in the middle. CDR3 protein: CASSEYGKETQYF. CDR3 DNA: TGTGCCAGCAGTGAATACGGGAAAGAGACCCAGTACTTC.

The chain joins TRBV9 to TRBJ2-2, with 13 nucleotides matching TRBD2. Germline CDR1 reads SGDLS; CDR2 reads YYNGEE. This CDR3 comprises 16 residues. The V gene end was trimmed by 2 bases and the J gene end by 9 bases; junction bases not matched to a gene: 7. CDR3 residues: CASSVRLAGGKRELFF. CDR3 DNA sequence: TGTGCCAGCAGCGTCAGACTAGCGGGGGGTAAAAGGGAGCTGTTTTTT.

The chain uses TRBV9 and TRBJ2-5; 7 bases map to TRBD1. CDR3 length: 14 amino acids. V trimming: 2 bases; J trimming: 3 bases; junction bases outside the gene matches: 4. CDR1 SGDLS and CDR2 YYNGEE come from the germline V gene. DNA of the CDR3: TGTGCCAGCAGCGTCGGGACAGTTAAAGAGACCCAGTACTTC. It is translated as CASSVGTVKETQYF.

The chain links TRBV9 to TRBJ2-2; D is unresolved. The V and J ends lost 3 bases and 6 bases respectively, with 6 bases between them. This CDR3 is 12 amino acids long. CDR1 is SGDLS and CDR2 is YYNGEE in the germline V gene. The CDR3 nucleotides read TGTGCCAGCAGCGCCCTCTCCGGGGAGCTGTTTTTT. Protein product: CASSALSGELFF.

The count of this clone is one. V gene TRBV2 combines with J gene TRBJ2-7; 8 bases match TRBD1. The trim removed 2 bases at V and 7 bases at J, leaving 4 bases unmatched. Germline lookup yields CDR1 SNHLY and CDR2 FYNNEI. CDR3 size: 13 residues. The CDR3 spells CASSELTGGEQYF. CDR3 in DNA: TGTGCCAGCAGTGAATTAACAGGGGGGGAGCAGTACTTC.